Shown below are 7 T cell receptor beta chains from a single sample sequenced in a study of early stage breast cancer tumors. Produced via immunoSEQ multiplex PCR; TCRdb's table is partial and in-frame only. The data hold 14,000 or so clones, with around three quarters observed a single time. The material sequenced was normal breast tissue next to the tumor. These receptors originate from a person aged 45 to 59 with breast cancer.

The chain recombines TRBV28 with TRBJ2-5, with D unresolved. CDR3 length: 12 amino acids. The V end was cut by 5 bases, the J end by 1 base, with 5 bases between. Germline-derived CDR1 and CDR2 are MDHEN and SYDVKM. CDR3 DNA: TGTGCCAGCAGTCTTACCCAAGAGACCCAGTACTTC. Amino acid sequence: CASSLTQETQYF.

This CDR3 is CASSSQGDGYEQYF. The CDR3 bases are TGTGCCAGCAGTTCCCAGGGGGATGGCTACGAGCAGTACTTC. The V gene is TRBV6-6, the J gene TRBJ2-7; 7 nucleotides align to TRBD1. The CDR3 contains 14 residues. Per the germline V gene, CDR1 is MNHNY and CDR2 is SVGAGI (reference sequence). Trimming removed 4 bases from V and 3 bases from J; junction bases left unmatched: 6.

The chain employs TRBV7-9 and TRBJ1-4; perhaps TRBD1 as D (6 bases). Trimming removed 5 bases from V and 8 bases from J, with 15 bases in between. Germline CDR1 reads SEHNR; CDR2 reads FQNEAQ (reference sequence). This CDR3 has 14 amino acids. This chain's CDR3 is CASSAGGAYEKLFF. The DNA of the CDR3 is TGTGCCAGCAGCGCCGGGGGGGCCTACGAAAAACTGTTTTTT.

The chain recombines TRBV15 with TRBJ1-4, with TRBD1 matching 8 bases. Looked up from germline, CDR1 is LNHNV and CDR2 is YYDKDF (reference sequence). V shed 1 base and J 10 bases; nucleotides not matched to a gene: 8. The CDR3 loop spans 15 amino acids. CDR3 nucleotide sequence: TGTGCCACCAGCAGAGCTGAGACAGGGGTGGTAAAACTGTTTTTT. Translating gives CATSRAETGVVKLFF.

The chain links TRBV9 to TRBJ2-3, with 7 positions matching TRBD2. The CDR3 is made up of 16 amino acids. The germline V gene has CDR1 SGDLS and CDR2 YYNGEE. The V and J ends lost 0 bases and 7 bases, in that order; junction bases with no gene match: 11. CDR3 DNA sequence: TGTGCCAGCAGCGTAGTGGGTGGCGGGGGATCCCATACGCAGTATTTT. Translation: CASSVVGGGGSHTQYF.

The genes are TRBV18 and TRBJ2-7, with unresolved D. The CDR3 extends over 12 amino acids. In germline, CDR1 is KGHSH, CDR2 LQKENI. V dropped 3 bases and J dropped 2 bases, with 5 bases sitting between them. In DNA, the CDR3 is TGTGCCAGCTCACCTCAAACCTACGAGCAGTACTTC. It yields the protein CASSPQTYEQYF.

The J gene is TRBJ2-7, the V gene TRBV4-3; the D is unclear. The V gene lost 1 base and the J gene lost 3 bases, with 13 bases spanning the gap. Per germline, CDR1 LGHNA and CDR2 YSLEER. CDR3 length: 15 residues. This CDR3 reads CASSQGARTLYEQYF. In DNA, the CDR3 is TGCGCCAGCAGCCAAGGTGCCAGAACTCTCTACGAGCAGTACTTC.